The entry below gives a single TCR beta chain sequence along with its context. The data are from a study of blood T cell repertoires in COVID-19. For the study at large: T cells, B-cell-depleted T cells, or PBMCs supplied cDNA or gDNA.

J gave up 0 bases and V 3 bases, and 4 bases lay outside the gene matches. This CDR3 spans 15 amino acids. CDR1 is MDHEN and CDR2 is SYDVKM in the germline V gene. Researchers sorted participants into cohorts using their self-reported clinical history. Recovered Cohort 3 donors showed two negative PCRs, clearance, or symptom resolution. In the authors' methods: Amplification from reference gene primers served as the basis for estimated nucleated cell counts. Using immunoSEQ multiplex PCR, the repertoire was profiled, and TCRdb retains in-frame clones only, with some absent. That table furnishes V, J and clone size, whereas the DNA furnished D and trimming. The sample lists about 330,000 clones, more than 85% occurring once.

The V gene is TRBV28, the J gene TRBJ1-2; 7 bases line up with TRBD1. The specimen sequenced was PBMCs or T cells enriched from blood (not recorded which). The TCR originated in a woman aged 30 to 39 who had recovered from COVID-19. The CDR3 is CASSFSTGANYGYTF. The DNA of the CDR3 is TGTGCCAGCAGTTTTAGTACAGGGGCTAACTATGGCTACACCTTC.